This is a list of T cell receptor beta chains from one sample in a study of T cell changes during pregnancy in multiple sclerosis. Some clones are missing from TCRdb's copy, which holds only in-frame ones; the method was immunoSEQ multiplex PCR. This table holds approximately 70,000 clones, 94% found once. Specimen: CD4+ T cells from peripheral blood mononuclear cells, collected after pregnancy. The source of these receptors is a female donor with multiple sclerosis, enrolled in a pregnancy study. Both conserved end residues are part of each CDR3. The D gene is left open where the match is weak. A row's size may be missing; if present it is once, few, many or a size class.

clone_size j_call d_call v_call cdr3_nt cdr3_aa
NA TRBJ1-2 NA TRBV9 TGTGCCAGCAGCGTCTACCAGGACGGTACCCAGGGGGGCTACACCTTC CASSVYQDGTQGGYTF
NA TRBJ2-3 NA TRBV6-1 TGTGCCAGCAGTGAAGCGGGACTCCTACAGTATTTT CASSEAGLLQYF
NA TRBJ1-5 TRBD1 TRBV19 TGTGCCAGTAGCATAAGGGACAGGGTTCCGCCCCAGCATTTT CASSIRDRVPPQHF
few TRBJ2-2 NA TRBV6-1 TGTGCCAGCAGTCGTTCAGGGGGGTGGGCCGGGGAGCTGTTTTTT CASSRSGGWAGELFF
NA TRBJ2-1 NA TRBV7-2 TGTGCCAGCGGCACCCGGGGGCAGTTCTTC CASGTRGQFF
NA TRBJ2-7 TRBD2 TRBV7-9 TGTGCCAGCAGCCCTCGGACTAGCGGGATCGACGAGCAGTACTTC CASSPRTSGIDEQYF
NA TRBJ1-1 NA TRBV7-9 TGTGCCAGCAGCCCGCCAACAAGACAGCTCATGAACACTGAAGCTTTCTTT CASSPPTRQLMNTEAFF
NA TRBJ2-5 TRBD1 TRBV19 TGTGCCAGTAGTCCAAAGGACAGGGGGGAGACCCAGTACTTC CASSPKDRGETQYF
NA TRBJ2-5 TRBD2 TRBV4-2 TGTGCCAGCAGCCCGCTCGGGAGCGGGGACCAAGAGACCCAGTACTTC CASSPLGSGDQETQYF
NA TRBJ2-7 NA TRBV6-5 TGTGCCAGCAGGACGCCGGGACTCTCCTACGAGCAGTACTTC CASRTPGLSYEQYF
NA TRBJ2-7 NA TRBV2 TGTGCCAGCAGTTCTCCCGTTTACGAGCAGTACTTC CASSSPVYEQYF
NA TRBJ2-1 TRBD2 TRBV27 TGTGCCAGCAGTTCCACCAGGACTAGCGGACCCAAGGAGTTCTTC CASSSTRTSGPKEFF
once TRBJ2-5 NA TRBV28 TGTGCCAGCAGTTTACTTTTTGGGGACAAGGAGACCCAGTACTTC CASSLLFGDKETQYF
NA TRBJ2-1 TRBD2 TRBV15 TGTGCCACCGGACTAGATTGGAATGAGCAGTTCTTC CATGLDWNEQFF
NA TRBJ1-1 NA TRBV11-1 TGTGCCAGCAGCTTAGATCGGGGGACGAACACTGAAGCTTTCTTT CASSLDRGTNTEAFF
NA TRBJ2-1 TRBD2 TRBV6-5 TGTGCCAGCAGTTACCGGGGGGGGTTATTGGGTGAGCAGTTCTTC CASSYRGGLLGEQFF
NA TRBJ2-5 TRBD2 TRBV5-4 TGTGCCCTCTCTTGGGGACTAGCGGGAGGGGAGACCCAGTACTTC CALSWGLAGGETQYF
NA TRBJ1-3 NA TRBV6-6 TGTGCCAGCACCGCACCTAGCTCTGGAAACACCATATATTTT CASTAPSSGNTIYF
once TRBJ2-7 TRBD1 TRBV11-1 TGTGCCAGCAGTTTAGTAGGGGACAGCTCCTACGAGCAGTACTTC CASSLVGDSSYEQYF
NA TRBJ1-2 NA TRBV30 TGTGCCTGGAGTGTTTCGGTCATAACTAACTATGGCTACACCTTC CAWSVSVITNYGYTF
NA TRBJ2-6 TRBD1 TRBV19 TGTGCCAGTAGTATAACAAGGGCAGGGGGCACCGGGGCCAACGTCCTGACTTTC CASSITRAGGTGANVLTF
NA TRBJ1-5 NA TRBV2 TGTGCCAGCATGAAAATGGGGCACCCCAATCAGCCCCAGCATTTT CASMKMGHPNQPQHF
NA TRBJ2-1 TRBD1 TRBV27 TGTGCCAGCCAGGCGGCATATACAGGGGGCAATGAGCAGTTCTTC CASQAAYTGGNEQFF